These 19 T cell receptor beta chains were sequenced from one sample in a study of shared clonotypes between healthy human individuals. The naive CD8 fraction comprised CD45RO-negative cells positively selected for CCR7 and excluded terminally differentiated effector memory CD45RA+ cells. TCRdb's copy holds only in-frame clones and misses some; the assay was immunoSEQ multiplex PCR. The table lists about 2 million clones, about 95% of them singletons. The sample comprised naive CD8+ T cells sorted from blood. The receptors were gathered from a man younger than 35 in good health.

The chain couples TRBV6-1 to TRBJ1-5; D gene uncertain. The CDR3 is 15 amino acids. The germline gives CDR1 MNHNS, CDR2 SASEGT. V dropped 2 bases and J dropped 2 bases, with 10 bases sitting between them. This CDR3 reads CASSELVDGNQPQHF. The CDR3 nucleotides read TGTGCCAGCAGTGAACTTGTGGATGGCAATCAGCCCCAGCATTTT.

The genes are TRBV20-1 and TRBJ2-2; D gene uncertain. Germline-derived CDR1 and CDR2 are DFQATT and SNEGSKA (reference sequence). This CDR3 is built from 10 residues. The chain's CDR3 is CTVLTGELFF. The CDR3 nucleotides are TGCACGGTACTCACCGGGGAGCTGTTTTTT.

The chain links TRBV4-3 to TRBJ2-1; no firm D call. The CDR3 is 13 residues long. CDR1 and CDR2 from the germline V gene are LGHNA and YSLEER. The V end was cut by 2 bases, the J end by 9 bases, with 11 bases between. CDR3 DNA: TGCGCCAGCAGCCAATCTAGTGTAACTGAGCAGTTCTTC. This codes for CASSQSSVTEQFF.

Concerning this clone itself: Different DNA sequences within this sample yield the same CDR3. The J gene is TRBJ1-1, the V gene TRBV10-3; a possible D gene is TRBD1 (5 bases). From germline, CDR1 is ENHRY and CDR2 SYGVKD. This CDR3 is built from 14 residues. V gave up 3 bases and J gave up 0 bases, with 8 bases separating them. The CDR3 DNA follows: TGTGCCATCAGTGATCCAGGGATGAACACTGAAGCTTTCTTT. The encoded protein is CAISDPGMNTEAFF.

The chain joins TRBV9 to TRBJ2-7; the D gene could be TRBD1 or TRBD2 (5 bases each). Germline CDR1 and CDR2: SGDLS and YYNGEE. The CDR3 length is 13 residues. V gave up 4 bases and J gave up 5 bases, with 13 bases separating them. CDR3: CASSNGAANEQYF. CDR3 coding DNA: TGTGCCAGCAGCAACGGGGCGGCGAACGAGCAGTACTTC.

The CDR3 nucleotides are TGTGCCAGCAGCTTAGGCAACGGGGGGAGGGACGAGCAGTACTTC. This translates into CASSLGNGGRDEQYF. The chain is built from TRBV13 and TRBJ2-7; 7 bases agree with TRBD2. The CDR3 covers 15 residues. Trimming cost V 0 bases and J 5 bases; bases outside gene matches: 7. Germline V gives CDR1 PRHDT, CDR2 FYEKMQ (reference sequence).

This sequence joins TRBV4-1 and TRBJ1-4; D ambiguous. V lost 1 base and J 8 bases, leaving 20 bases between the germline ends. The CDR3 is 17 residues long. The germline CDR1 and CDR2 sequences are MGHRA and YSYEKL. The CDR3 loop reads CASSQVGLGWGEEKLFF. The CDR3 DNA is TGCGCCAGCAGCCAAGTGGGTTTAGGGTGGGGAGAAGAAAAACTGTTTTTT.

With respect to this clone: The sample holds other DNA sequences that translate to the same CDR3. The chain carries TRBV27 and TRBJ2-7, with 12 bases that match TRBD1. This CDR3 is 15 amino acids long. The germline V gene has CDR1 MNHEY and CDR2 SMNVEV (reference sequence). V gave up 6 bases and J gave up 2 bases; unmatched junction bases: 5. The CDR3 region is CASSLGQGAPYEQYF. The CDR3 nucleotides read TGTGCCAGCAGCCTGGGACAGGGGGCTCCCTACGAGCAGTACTTC.

J is TRBJ1-1 and V is TRBV28; the D is unclear. Germline CDR1 reads MDHEN; CDR2 reads SYDVKM. The V end was cut by 3 bases, the J end by 1 base, with 9 bases between. CDR3 length equals 14 residues. CDR3 region: CASSLAEPNTEAFF. The CDR3 nucleotides read TGTGCCAGCAGTTTGGCAGAACCGAACACTGAAGCTTTCTTT.

In regard to this clone: Other DNA sequences within the sample encode an identical CDR3. J is TRBJ1-2 and V is TRBV27; tentatively, D is TRBD1 (5 bases). This CDR3 has 13 amino acids. V was cut by 2 bases and J by 8 bases, with 12 bases left in between. The germline gives CDR1 MNHEY, CDR2 SMNVEV (reference sequence). The CDR3 sequence is CASSLGLGLGYTF. CDR3 DNA: TGTGCCAGCAGTTTAGGGTTGGGGCTCGGCTACACCTTC.

The chain is built from TRBV4-3 and TRBJ2-7, with 7 bases lining up with TRBD1. The CDR3 is made up of 14 amino acids. The germline CDR1 and CDR2 sequences are LGHNA and YSLEER. J was trimmed by 3 bases and V by 5 bases; bases with no gene match: 7. CDR3: CASSSDRASYEQYF. For the CDR3, the DNA is TGCGCCAGCAGCTCAGACAGGGCGAGCTACGAGCAGTACTTC.

Of note for this clone: The same CDR3 arises from other DNA sequences in this sample as well. The chain couples TRBV7-9 to TRBJ2-7, with D hard to call. Trimming took off 6 bases at V and 2 bases at J, with 11 bases between the two ends. Per germline, CDR1 SEHNR and CDR2 FQNEAQ (reference sequence). The CDR3 spans 13 residues. This chain's CDR3 is CASSLDGPYEQYF. For the CDR3, the DNA is TGTGCCAGCAGTCTGGACGGACCCTACGAGCAGTACTTC.

This clone occurred once. Other nucleotide sequences in the sample specify the same CDR3. This chain connects TRBV28 to TRBJ2-3; no clear D gene. The CDR3 spans 11 residues. In germline, CDR1 is MDHEN, CDR2 SYDVKM. Trimming removed 3 bases at V and 6 bases at J, with 4 bases between. CDR3 coding DNA: TGTGCCAGCAGTTTCGGCGATACGCAGTATTTT. Its translation is CASSFGDTQYF.

A remark on this clone: The sample has other DNA sequences that encode this CDR3 too. The rearrangement links TRBV28 to TRBJ2-3, with D tentatively TRBD2 (5 bases). The V gene lost 2 bases and the J gene lost 5 bases, with 5 bases spanning the gap. This CDR3 comprises 12 residues. The germline V gene encodes CDR1 MDHEN and CDR2 SYDVKM. The DNA for the CDR3 is TGTGCCAGCAGTTTAGGAGGAGATACGCAGTATTTT. Translating gives CASSLGGDTQYF.

V usage is TRBV7-9 and J usage is TRBJ2-5, with D tentatively TRBD2 (6 bases). Germline V gene lookup returns CDR1 SEHNR and CDR2 FQNEAQ (reference sequence). The CDR3 totals 14 residues. V lost 10 bases to trimming and J lost 5 bases, with 20 bases between them. The CDR3 DNA reads as TGTGCCATAGGACTTCGACGGGGGATGGAGACCCAGTACTTC. Translation gives CAIGLRRGMETQYF.

The rearrangement links TRBV2 to TRBJ2-7; D possibly uses TRBD1 or TRBD2 (5 bases each). V gave up 8 bases and J gave up 3 bases, with 14 bases separating them. Germline V gives CDR1 SNHLY, CDR2 FYNNEI. This CDR3 has 13 residues. In DNA form, the CDR3 reads TGTGCCAGCCAGGACACGAGGGGCTACGAGCAGTACTTC. Amino acids: CASQDTRGYEQYF.

This chain links TRBV5-1 with TRBJ1-2, with D tentatively TRBD1 (5 bases). Germline V CDR1 and CDR2: SGHRS, YFSETQ. This CDR3 spans 14 amino acids. V was clipped by 1 base and J by 2 bases, with 9 bases between them. CDR3 residues: CASSLSPGNYGYTF. The DNA for the CDR3 is TGCGCCAGCAGCTTGTCACCAGGGAACTATGGCTACACCTTC.

The chain couples TRBV30 to TRBJ2-2; D unresolved. The CDR3 runs to 14 residues. Germline V gene data show CDR1 as GTSNPN and CDR2 as SVGIG (reference sequence). V was cut by 0 bases and J by 4 bases, with 9 bases left in between. CDR3 nucleotides: TGTGCCTGGAGTGTCGACACTTTCACCGGGGAGCTGTTTTTT. Its translation: CAWSVDTFTGELFF.

This chain links TRBV4-1 with TRBJ1-1; D may be TRBD1 (5 bases). Germline V gene data show CDR1 as MGHRA and CDR2 as YSYEKL. The V gene lost 4 bases and the J gene lost 2 bases, with 17 bases spanning the gap. This CDR3 has 16 amino acids. The CDR3 nucleotides read TGCGCCAGCAGCCCAGAAGACAGCCTAATTAACACTGAAGCTTTCTTT. It encodes CASSPEDSLINTEAFF.